What follows are 29 T cell receptor beta chains derived from one specimen sequenced in a study of radiation and T cells in renal cell carcinoma. Repertoires were generated with immunoSEQ multiplex PCR, while TCRdb's copy carries only in-frame clones and drops some. The sample gives about 130,000 clones, 88% of which show up once; around 6% is in the top ten. Time point denoted: blood 2 weeks post-SBRT. Treatment: 15 Gy SBRT to primary tumor, nephrectomy 4 weeks later. This specimen consisted of blood, obtained from a patient whose treatment included radiotherapy and nephrectomy. All receptors derive from a woman between 70 and 85 years old with renal cell carcinoma.

The chain has TRBV19 and TRBJ1-1, with D hard to call. This CDR3 region has 13 residues. Trimming shortened V by 1 base and J by 4 bases, and 7 bases separated the two germline ends. Germline loops: CDR1 LNHDA, CDR2 SQIVND (reference sequence). The CDR3 protein is CASSIAEPTEAFF. CDR3 nucleotide sequence: TGTGCCAGTAGTATAGCGGAGCCCACTGAAGCTTTCTTT.

The rearrangement links TRBV19 to TRBJ2-5; 7 bases match TRBD2. The CDR3 covers 14 residues. Germline assignment: CDR1 LNHDA and CDR2 SQIVND (reference sequence). The J segment lost 6 bases and the V segment lost 3 bases, leaving 7 bases of the junction unmatched. The chain's CDR3 is CASSMGGGLKTQYF. The CDR3 DNA sequence: TGTGCCAGTAGTATGGGGGGAGGGTTGAAGACCCAGTACTTC.

The table lists this clone with a count of one. This chain links TRBV28 with TRBJ1-1; weak D call: TRBD1 (5 bases). CDR3 length equals 15 residues. V was pared by 1 base and J by 1 base, with 10 bases between. Germline lookup yields CDR1 MDHEN and CDR2 SYDVKM. CDR3 sequence: CASSLYGRANTEAFF. CDR3 coding DNA: TGTGCCAGCAGTTTATATGGCAGGGCGAACACTGAAGCTTTCTTT. Based on the CDR3 plus reference TRBV28 and TRBJ1-1, the full variable domain is DVKVTQSSRYLVKRTGEKVFLECVQDMDHENMFWYRQDPGLGLRLIYFSYDVKMKEKGDIPEGYSVSREKKERFSLILESASTNQTSMYLCASSLYGRANTEAFFGQGTRLTVV.

The chain employs TRBV6-5 and TRBJ1-4; D ambiguous. CDR1 is MNHEY, CDR2 SVGAGI, per germline. The CDR3 is 14 amino acids. Trimming shortened V by 2 bases and J by 8 bases, and 12 bases separated the two germline ends. CDR3 DNA sequence: TGTGCCAGCAGTTACAGCGGCGTCGGCGAAAAACTGTTTTTT. It encodes CASSYSGVGEKLFF.

The chain links TRBV7-9 to TRBJ2-3, with D possibly matching TRBD2 (7 bases). This CDR3 has 16 residues. In germline, CDR1 is SEHNR, CDR2 FQNEAQ (reference sequence). Trimming removed 5 bases from V and 2 bases from J, with 17 bases in between. The CDR3 nucleotides are TGTGCCAGCAGCCCACGACGCGGGGGCCACACAGATACGCAGTATTTT. It specifies CASSPRRGGHTDTQYF.

The V and J genes are TRBV29-1 and TRBJ1-1; weak D call: TRBD1 (6 bases). V lost 4 bases and J lost 3, with 15 bases in between. The CDR3 extends over 14 amino acids. The germline V gene encodes CDR1 SQVTM and CDR2 ANQGSEA. The CDR3 coding sequence is TGCAGCGTTGGGGGCGCGGGGGCGCACACTGAAGCTTTCTTT. This encodes CSVGGAGAHTEAFF.

This chain uses TRBV19 with TRBJ2-3, with D possibly called TRBD1 or TRBD2 (6 bases each). V lost 7 bases to trimming and J lost 4 bases, with 18 bases between them. Germline CDR1 reads LNHDA; CDR2 reads SQIVND (reference sequence). The CDR3 length is 15 residues. Here the CDR3 DNA reads TGTGCCAGTATGATCGGGGGCGCATTCTCAGATACGCAGTATTTT. The encoded protein is CASMIGGAFSDTQYF.

V gene TRBV15 combines with J gene TRBJ1-5; TRBD1 agrees at 10 bases. V was clipped by 6 bases and J by 5 bases; unmatched bases: 4. The CDR3 is 14 amino acids. From germline, CDR1 is LNHNV and CDR2 YYDKDF (reference sequence). Here the CDR3 reads CATRKDRGDQPQHF. CDR3 DNA: TGTGCCACCAGAAAGGACAGGGGGGATCAGCCCCAGCATTTT.

The chain joins TRBV10-3 to TRBJ2-3; TRBD2 is a possible D gene (6 bases). Trimming removed 2 bases at V and 1 base at J, with 10 bases between. Per the germline V gene, CDR1 is ENHRY and CDR2 is SYGVKD. The CDR3 is 15 amino acids. This CDR3 reads CAISEGGERTDTQYF. Written as DNA, the CDR3 is TGTGCCATCAGTGAGGGAGGGGAACGCACAGATACGCAGTATTTT.

CDR3 sequence (DNA): TGTGCCAGCTCACCACGGGCAACTAATGAAAAACTGTTTTTT. Translated, it gives CASSPRATNEKLFF. The chain is built from TRBV18 and TRBJ1-4, with D uncertain. With 1 base removed from V and 0 bases from J, the gap between germline ends came to 3 bases. The CDR3 sequence is 14 residues long. Per the germline V gene, CDR1 is KGHSH and CDR2 is LQKENI.

This clone has a single count. The chain has TRBV19 and TRBJ1-3; D remains ambiguous. Trimming cost V 5 bases and J 0 bases, with 11 bases left between them. From germline, CDR1 is LNHDA and CDR2 SQIVND (reference sequence). The CDR3 runs to 15 residues. The CDR3 reads CASSGWSFSGNTIYF. The CDR3, as DNA: TGTGCCAGTAGTGGGTGGTCTTTCTCTGGAAACACCATATATTTT.

The V call is TRBV6-6, the J call TRBJ1-2, with D unresolved. Germline V gene lookup returns CDR1 MNHNY and CDR2 SVGAGI (reference sequence). The CDR3 extends over 15 amino acids. V was trimmed by 2 bases and J by 0 bases, leaving 10 bases between them. CDR3 protein: CASSYKTAANYGYTF. DNA for the CDR3: TGTGCCAGCAGTTACAAAACGGCCGCTAACTATGGCTACACCTTC.

The count of this clone is one. The rearrangement joins TRBV5-4 to TRBJ1-2; D is possibly TRBD1 (5 bases). The CDR3 runs to 14 residues. The germline V and J ends were trimmed by 0 bases and 6 bases, with 12 bases remaining between them. Germline CDR1 and CDR2: SGHNT and YYREEE (reference sequence). Written as DNA, the CDR3 is TGTGCCAGCAGCTTGGGGGCAGGGTTGGATGGCTACACCTTC. It codes for CASSLGAGLDGYTF.

The chain recombines TRBV5-6 with TRBJ1-1; D gene uncertain. CDR3 length: 14 residues. V lost 3 bases, J lost 2 bases, and 11 bases lay in between. Germline V gene lookup returns CDR1 SGHDT and CDR2 YYEEEE. The DNA for the CDR3 is TGTGCCAGCAGCTCTGTTCGCCTAAACACTGAAGCTTTCTTT. It encodes CASSSVRLNTEAFF.

Written as DNA, the CDR3 is TGTGCCAGCAGCGTAGTAGGAGTGAGCACAGATACGCAGTATTTT. It translates to CASSVVGVSTDTQYF. The chain employs TRBV9 and TRBJ2-3; D is uncertain. The germline V gene has CDR1 SGDLS and CDR2 YYNGEE. The length of the CDR3 is 15 residues. V gave up 0 bases and J gave up 0 bases, with 8 bases separating them.

The genes are TRBV6-5 and TRBJ2-6; D unresolved. Per the germline V gene, CDR1 is MNHEY and CDR2 is SVGAGI. V was trimmed by 1 base and J by 1 base, leaving 5 bases between them. The CDR3 loop spans 15 amino acids. The CDR3: CASSYWGSGANVLTF. DNA of the CDR3: TGTGCCAGCAGTTACTGGGGTTCTGGGGCCAACGTCCTGACTTTC.

This chain uses TRBV6-5 with TRBJ2-3; no definite D call. Germline V gene lookup returns CDR1 MNHEY and CDR2 SVGAGI. This CDR3 is built from 14 residues. Trimming left V 6 bases short and J 0 bases short, with 10 bases between. The CDR3 is CASSESISTDTQYF. The DNA for the CDR3 is TGTGCCAGCAGCGAAAGTATAAGCACAGATACGCAGTATTTT.

This clone was recorded only once. The CDR3 coding sequence is TGCGCCAGCAGCTTCTCTAGCGGGGGGACAGATACGCAGTATTTT. It is translated as CASSFSSGGTDTQYF. J is TRBJ2-3 and V is TRBV5-1, with 11 bases lining up with TRBD2. The J segment lost 3 bases and the V segment lost 2 bases, leaving 2 bases of the junction unmatched. This CDR3 spans 15 amino acids. Germline CDR1 is SGHRS and CDR2 is YFSETQ.

V is TRBV9 and J is TRBJ2-7; D is undetermined. The CDR3 has 13 residues. Between the trimmed V and J ends, which lost 3 bases and 0 bases, there was a span of 7 bases. Germline CDR1 is SGDLS and CDR2 is YYNGEE. The CDR3 DNA sequence: TGTGCCAGCAGCGCGGGTTCCTCCTACGAGCAGTACTTC. Its translation is CASSAGSSYEQYF.

The V gene is TRBV28, the J gene TRBJ2-5; unclear D gene. Germline V gene sequence: CDR1 MDHEN, CDR2 SYDVKM. This CDR3 has 12 residues. V lost 2 bases to trimming and J lost 7 bases, with 8 bases between them. CDR3 coding DNA: TGTGCCAGCAGTTTAGAGAAGGCGACCCAGTACTTC. Translation: CASSLEKATQYF.

The chain combines TRBV28 with TRBJ1-1; D is uncertain. V dropped 7 bases and J dropped 1 base, with 16 bases sitting between them. Germline lookup yields CDR1 MDHEN and CDR2 SYDVKM. The CDR3 loop spans 15 amino acids. The CDR3 region has the DNA TGTGCCAGCACCACACCATGGGGAGGGAACACTGAAGCTTTCTTT. Translating it yields CASTTPWGGNTEAFF.

This chain uses TRBV7-3 with TRBJ2-6; 9 positions match TRBD1. V gave up 4 bases and J gave up 0 bases; unmatched junction bases: 13. This CDR3 contains 20 residues. CDR1 SGHTA and CDR2 FQGTGA come from the germline V gene. This CDR3 is CASSSYPSGQGISGANVLTF. As DNA, the CDR3 is TGTGCCAGCAGCTCCTACCCATCCGGACAGGGGATCTCTGGGGCCAACGTCCTGACTTTC.

The rearrangement uses TRBV30 and TRBJ2-3; 11 bases align to TRBD2. The germline CDR1 and CDR2 sequences are GTSNPN and SVGIG (reference sequence). The CDR3 loop spans 15 amino acids. V was clipped by 0 bases and J by 8 bases; unmatched bases: 7. CDR3 DNA: TGTGCCTGGAGTGTTACTAGCGGGGGTTTCGTTACGCAGTATTTT. Residues: CAWSVTSGGFVTQYF.

The V and J genes are TRBV5-1 and TRBJ2-5; the match to TRBD2 covers 8 bases. V lost 2 bases and J lost 0; bases outside the gene matches: 3. Looked up from germline, CDR1 is SGHRS and CDR2 is YFSETQ. The CDR3 runs to 15 residues. As DNA, the CDR3 is TGCGCCAGCAGCTTTCAGCGGGGGCACCAAGAGACCCAGTACTTC. Its protein product is CASSFQRGHQETQYF.

The chain combines TRBV27 with TRBJ2-2, with 9 bases matching TRBD2. Germline CDR1 is MNHEY and CDR2 is SMNVEV (reference sequence). V lost 2 bases and J lost 9; bases outside the gene matches: 4. This CDR3 region has 14 residues. The CDR3: CASSLAGGRRELFF. The CDR3 coding sequence is TGTGCCAGCAGTTTAGCGGGGGGGCGCCGGGAGCTGTTTTTT.

This chain joins TRBV7-8 and TRBJ2-7; D perhaps matches TRBD1 (6 bases). Per the germline V gene, CDR1 is SGHVS and CDR2 is FQNEAQ. The CDR3 spans 16 residues. The V and J ends lost 2 bases and 7 bases respectively, with 21 bases between them. The CDR3 DNA sequence: TGTGCCAGCAGCTTACAGGGGCGGCAGGGTGGGTGGGAGCAGTACTTC. Amino acid sequence: CASSLQGRQGGWEQYF.

The chain uses TRBV29-1 and TRBJ2-1; possible D gene TRBD2, 5 bases. Germline CDR1 and CDR2: SQVTM and ANQGSEA. The CDR3 is 14 amino acids. Trimming removed 7 bases at V and 2 bases at J, with 15 bases between. The CDR3 here is CSARDPAAYNEQFF. The CDR3 coding sequence is TGCAGCGCTCGGGATCCGGCCGCCTACAATGAGCAGTTCTTC.

The chain employs TRBV19 and TRBJ2-7; 9 nucleotides agree with TRBD1. Germline assignment: CDR1 LNHDA and CDR2 SQIVND (reference sequence). The CDR3 contains 14 residues. The junction had 3 bases not matched to a gene; V was cut back by 3 bases and J by 3 bases. CDR3 DNA: TGTGCCAGTAGTATGGGACAGGGTAACTACGAGCAGTACTTC. It yields the protein CASSMGQGNYEQYF.

This clone has only a few counts. CDR3 residues: CASSEAKRNQPQHF. CDR3 DNA sequence: TGTGCCAGCAGTGAAGCGAAGAGGAATCAGCCCCAGCATTTT. The chain recombines TRBV2 with TRBJ1-5; D remains unclear. The germline V gene has CDR1 SNHLY and CDR2 FYNNEI. The CDR3 sequence is 14 residues long. V lost 0 bases and J 4 bases, leaving 7 bases between the germline ends. Supplemented by reference TRBV2 and TRBJ1-5, the full variable domain reads EPEVTQTPSHQVTQMGQEVILRCVPISNHLYFYWYRQILGQKVEFLVSFYNNEISEKSEIFDDQFSVERPDGSNFTLKIRSTKLEDSAMYFCASSEAKRNQPQHFGDGTRLSIL.